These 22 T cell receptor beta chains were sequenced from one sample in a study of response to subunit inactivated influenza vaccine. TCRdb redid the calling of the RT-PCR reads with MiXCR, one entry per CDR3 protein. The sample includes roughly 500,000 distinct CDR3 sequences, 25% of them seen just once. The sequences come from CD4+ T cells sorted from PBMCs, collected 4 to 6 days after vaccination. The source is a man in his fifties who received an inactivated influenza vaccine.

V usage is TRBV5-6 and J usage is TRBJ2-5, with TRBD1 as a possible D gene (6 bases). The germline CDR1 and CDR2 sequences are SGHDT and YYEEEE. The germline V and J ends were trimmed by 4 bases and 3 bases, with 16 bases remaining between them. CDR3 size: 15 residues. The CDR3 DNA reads TGTGCCAGCAGCCGGAGAACCACAGGGAAAGAGACCCAGTACTTC. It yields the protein CASSRRTTGKETQYF.

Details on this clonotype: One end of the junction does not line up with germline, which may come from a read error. The CDR3 reads CASTLASGRYEQYF. In nucleotides, the CDR3 is TGCGCCAGCACCTTGGCCAGCGGGCGATACGAGCAGTACTTC. V is TRBV5-1 and J is TRBJ2-7; D is possibly TRBD2 (6 bases). CDR3 size: 14 residues. CDR1 is SGHRS, CDR2 YFSETQ, per germline.

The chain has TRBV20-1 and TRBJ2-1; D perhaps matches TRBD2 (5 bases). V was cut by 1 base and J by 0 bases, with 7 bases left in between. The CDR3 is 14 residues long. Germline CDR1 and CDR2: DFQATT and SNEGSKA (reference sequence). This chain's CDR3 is CSARGRSSYNEQFF. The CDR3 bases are TGCAGTGCTAGAGGGAGGAGCTCCTACAATGAGCAGTTCTTC.

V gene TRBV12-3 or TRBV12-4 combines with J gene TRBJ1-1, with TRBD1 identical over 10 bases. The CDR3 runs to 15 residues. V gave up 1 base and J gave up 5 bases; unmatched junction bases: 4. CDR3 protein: CASSLGGTGVTEAFF. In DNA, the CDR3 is TGTGCCAGCAGTTTAGGGGGGACAGGGGTAACTGAAGCTTTCTTT.

The CDR3 spells CASKKADGYSNQPQHF. The CDR3 DNA reads TGTGCCAGTAAGAAGGCGGACGGCTATAGCAATCAGCCCCAGCATTTT. The V and J genes are TRBV19 and TRBJ1-5, with D unresolved. Trimming cost V 7 bases and J 0 bases, with 16 bases left between them. Per the germline V gene, CDR1 is LNHDA and CDR2 is SQIVND (reference sequence). CDR3 length: 16 amino acids.

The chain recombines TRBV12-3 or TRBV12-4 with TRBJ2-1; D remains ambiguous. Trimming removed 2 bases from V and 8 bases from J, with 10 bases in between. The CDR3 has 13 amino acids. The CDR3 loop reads CASSLNRRYEQFF. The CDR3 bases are TGTGCCAGCAGTTTAAACCGTAGATATGAGCAGTTCTTC.

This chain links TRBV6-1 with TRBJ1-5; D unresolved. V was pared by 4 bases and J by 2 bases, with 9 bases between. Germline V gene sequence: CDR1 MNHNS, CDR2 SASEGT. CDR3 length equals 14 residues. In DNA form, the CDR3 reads TGTGCCAGCAGTGTAGGAAAAGGCAATCAGCCCCAGCATTTT. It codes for CASSVGKGNQPQHF.

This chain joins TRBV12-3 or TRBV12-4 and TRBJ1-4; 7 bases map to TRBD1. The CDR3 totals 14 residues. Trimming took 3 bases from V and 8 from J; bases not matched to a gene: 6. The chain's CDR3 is CASSFYRGGEKLFF. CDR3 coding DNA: TGTGCCAGCAGTTTCTACAGGGGAGGGGAAAAACTGTTTTTT.

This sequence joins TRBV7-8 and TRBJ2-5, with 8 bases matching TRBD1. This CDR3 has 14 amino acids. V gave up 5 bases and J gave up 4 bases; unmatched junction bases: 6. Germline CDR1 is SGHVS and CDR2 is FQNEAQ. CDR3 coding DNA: TGTGCCAGCAGCATTAGGACAGGGTTAGAGACCCAGTACTTC. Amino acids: CASSIRTGLETQYF.

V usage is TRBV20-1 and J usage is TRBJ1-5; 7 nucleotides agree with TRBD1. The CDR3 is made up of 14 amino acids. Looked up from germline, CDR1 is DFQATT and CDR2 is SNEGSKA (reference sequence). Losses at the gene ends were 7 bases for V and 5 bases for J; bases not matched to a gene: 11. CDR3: CSVKAGRGDQPQHF. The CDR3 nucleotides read TGCAGTGTTAAAGCCGGCAGGGGGGATCAGCCCCAGCATTTT.

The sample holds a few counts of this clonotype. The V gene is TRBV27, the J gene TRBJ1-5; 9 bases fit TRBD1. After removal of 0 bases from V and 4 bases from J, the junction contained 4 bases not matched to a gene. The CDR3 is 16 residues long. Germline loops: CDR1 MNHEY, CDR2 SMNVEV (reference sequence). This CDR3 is CASSLSQGARNQPQHF. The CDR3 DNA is TGTGCCAGCAGTTTATCACAGGGGGCGCGAAATCAGCCCCAGCATTTT.

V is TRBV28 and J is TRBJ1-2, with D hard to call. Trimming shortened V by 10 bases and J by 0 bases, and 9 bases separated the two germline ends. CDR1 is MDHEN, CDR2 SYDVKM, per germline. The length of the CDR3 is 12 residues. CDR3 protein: CATPDANYGYTF. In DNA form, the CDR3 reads TGTGCCACCCCTGACGCTAACTATGGCTACACCTTC.

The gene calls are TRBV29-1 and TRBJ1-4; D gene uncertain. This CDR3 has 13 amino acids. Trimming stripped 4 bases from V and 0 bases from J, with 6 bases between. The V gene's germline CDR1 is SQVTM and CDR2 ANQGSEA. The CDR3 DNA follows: TGCAGCGTTGTAGCTCCAACTAATGAAAAACTGTTTTTT. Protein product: CSVVAPTNEKLFF. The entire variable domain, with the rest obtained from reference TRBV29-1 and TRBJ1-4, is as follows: SAVISQKPSRDICQRGTSLTIQCQVDSQVTMMFWYRQQPGQSLTLIATANQGSEATYESGFVIDKFPISRPNLTFSTLTVSNMSPEDSSIYLCSVVAPTNEKLFFGSGTQLSVL.

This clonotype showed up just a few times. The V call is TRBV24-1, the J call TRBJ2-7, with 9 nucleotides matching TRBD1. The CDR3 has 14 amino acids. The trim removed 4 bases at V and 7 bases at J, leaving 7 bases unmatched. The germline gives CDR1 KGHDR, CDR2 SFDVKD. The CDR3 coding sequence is TGTGCCACCAGTGAAGCACAGGGGGCCGGGGAGCAGTACTTC. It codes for CATSEAQGAGEQYF.

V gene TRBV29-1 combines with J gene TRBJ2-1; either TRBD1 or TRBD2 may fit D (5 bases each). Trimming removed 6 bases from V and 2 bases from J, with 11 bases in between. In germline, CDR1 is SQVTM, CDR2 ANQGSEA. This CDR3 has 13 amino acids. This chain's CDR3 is CSVARGAYNEQFF. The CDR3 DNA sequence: TGCAGCGTCGCTCGGGGCGCCTACAATGAGCAGTTCTTC.

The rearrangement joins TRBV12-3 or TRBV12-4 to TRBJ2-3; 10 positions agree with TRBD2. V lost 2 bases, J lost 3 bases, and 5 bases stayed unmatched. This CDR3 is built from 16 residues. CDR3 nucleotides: TGTGCCAGCAGTTTAAGAGCGGGAGGGGCGACAGATACGCAGTATTTT. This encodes CASSLRAGGATDTQYF.

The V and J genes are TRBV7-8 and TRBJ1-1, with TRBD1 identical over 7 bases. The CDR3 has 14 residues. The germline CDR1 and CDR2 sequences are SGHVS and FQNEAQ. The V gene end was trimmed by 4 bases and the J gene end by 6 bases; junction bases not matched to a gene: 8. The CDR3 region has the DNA TGTGCCAGCAGCTACAGGGGCCGGGTAGCTGAAGCTTTCTTT. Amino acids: CASSYRGRVAEAFF. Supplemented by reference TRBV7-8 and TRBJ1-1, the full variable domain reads GAGVSQSPRYKVAKRGQDVALRCDPISGHVSLFWYQQALGQGPEFLTYFQNEAQLDKSGLPSDRFFAERPEGSVSTLKIQRTQQEDSAVYLCASSYRGRVAEAFFGQGTRLTVV.

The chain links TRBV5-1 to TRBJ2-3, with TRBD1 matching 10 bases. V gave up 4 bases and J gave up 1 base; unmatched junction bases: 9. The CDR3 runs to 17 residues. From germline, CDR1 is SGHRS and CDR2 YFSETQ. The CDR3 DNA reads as TGCGCCAGCAGCCTCGGAGACGGGACAGGGGGCACAGATACGCAGTATTTT. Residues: CASSLGDGTGGTDTQYF.

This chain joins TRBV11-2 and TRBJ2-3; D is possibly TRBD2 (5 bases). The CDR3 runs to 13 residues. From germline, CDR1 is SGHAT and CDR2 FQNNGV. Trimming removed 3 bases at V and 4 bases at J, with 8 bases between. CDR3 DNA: TGTGCCAGCAGCTTGGACTTCTCAGATACGCAGTATTTT. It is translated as CASSLDFSDTQYF.

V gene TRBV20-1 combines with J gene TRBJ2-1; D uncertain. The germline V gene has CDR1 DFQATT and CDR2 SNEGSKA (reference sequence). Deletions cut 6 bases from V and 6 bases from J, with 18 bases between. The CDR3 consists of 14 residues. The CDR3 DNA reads TGCAGTGCACCCCCTGGCTTTTACGTCAATGAGCAGTTCTTC. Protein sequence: CSAPPGFYVNEQFF.

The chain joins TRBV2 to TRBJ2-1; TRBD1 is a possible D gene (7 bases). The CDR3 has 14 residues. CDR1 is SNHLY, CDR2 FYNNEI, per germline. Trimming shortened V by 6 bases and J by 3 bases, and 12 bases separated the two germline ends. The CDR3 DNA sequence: TGTGCCAGCAGGGAGGGGGCCCACTACAATGAGCAGTTCTTC. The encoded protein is CASREGAHYNEQFF. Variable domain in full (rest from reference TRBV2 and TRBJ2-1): EPEVTQTPSHQVTQMGQEVILRCVPISNHLYFYWYRQILGQKVEFLVSFYNNEISEKSEIFDDQFSVERPDGSNFTLKIRSTKLEDSAMYFCASREGAHYNEQFFGPGTRLTVL.

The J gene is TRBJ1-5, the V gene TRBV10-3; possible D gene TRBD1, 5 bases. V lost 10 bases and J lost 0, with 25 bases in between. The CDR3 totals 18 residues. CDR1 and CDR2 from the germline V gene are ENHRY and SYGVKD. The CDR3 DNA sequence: TGTGCCACCCTGGACACCCATTGGCGAGACTATAGCAATCAGCCCCAGCATTTT. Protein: CATLDTHWRDYSNQPQHF.